This is a list of T cell receptor beta chains from one sample in a study of beta chain features in type 1 diabetes. Here immunoSEQ multiplex PCR was the method, and the copy in TCRdb shows in-frame clones only, minus some. The table shows approximately 730,000 clones, with roughly an eighth occurring only once. The specimen sequenced was naive CD4+ T cells from blood. The receptors shown here come from a man younger than 35 with type 1 diabetes. Both conserved end residues are part of each CDR3. Each record gives: J gene, clone size, V gene, D gene, CDR3 DNA, CDR3 protein. The D gene is left open where the match is weak. A row's size may be missing; if present it is once, few, many or a size class.

J gene: TRBJ1-6
clone size: NA
V gene: TRBV27
D gene: TRBD1
CDR3 DNA: TGTGCCAGCAGTCCACGGGACAGCAATTCACCCCTCCACTTT
CDR3 protein: CASSPRDSNSPLHF

J gene: TRBJ2-7
clone size: few
V gene: TRBV2
D gene: TRBD1
CDR3 DNA: TGTGCCAGCAGGAACCTTGAACAGGGGTACAAGCAGTACTTC
CDR3 protein: CASRNLEQGYKQYF

J gene: TRBJ2-1
clone size: few
V gene: TRBV7-9
D gene: NA
CDR3 DNA: TGTGCCAGCAGCTTAGCGGCGGGGGCCAGCTACAATGAGCAGTTCTTC
CDR3 protein: CASSLAAGASYNEQFF

J gene: TRBJ2-1
clone size: NA
V gene: TRBV5-1
D gene: NA
CDR3 DNA: TGCGCCAGCAGCTTGGACAGTTCCTACAATGAGCAGTTCTTC
CDR3 protein: CASSLDSSYNEQFF

J gene: TRBJ2-2
clone size: NA
V gene: TRBV10-3
D gene: TRBD2
CDR3 DNA: TGTGCCATCAGTGGACTAGCGGGGGACACCGGGGAGCTGTTTTTT
CDR3 protein: CAISGLAGDTGELFF

J gene: TRBJ2-7
clone size: NA
V gene: TRBV5-1
D gene: TRBD1
CDR3 DNA: TGCGCCAGCAGCTTGGGACAGGGGGACGAGCAGTACTTC
CDR3 protein: CASSLGQGDEQYF

J gene: TRBJ2-3
clone size: NA
V gene: TRBV9
D gene: NA
CDR3 DNA: TGTGCCAGCAGCGCCGGAGCGAAAGATACGCAGTATTTT
CDR3 protein: CASSAGAKDTQYF

J gene: TRBJ2-5
clone size: NA
V gene: TRBV7-9
D gene: NA
CDR3 DNA: TGTGCCGTTCAGGGAACGGGGCAAGAGACCCAGTACTTC
CDR3 protein: CAVQGTGQETQYF

J gene: TRBJ2-1
clone size: few
V gene: TRBV2
D gene: NA
CDR3 DNA: TGTGCCACTTCTCAGGGGACGAGCTCCTACAATGAGCAGTTCTTC
CDR3 protein: CATSQGTSSYNEQFF

J gene: TRBJ2-3
clone size: NA
V gene: TRBV15
D gene: NA
CDR3 DNA: TGTGCCACCAGCAGAGATCGCCCTTGGAGCACAGATACGCAGTATTTT
CDR3 protein: CATSRDRPWSTDTQYF

J gene: TRBJ2-1
clone size: NA
V gene: TRBV9
D gene: NA
CDR3 DNA: TGTGCCAGCAGCCCCGGGGCAGGGTACAATGAGCAGTTCTTC
CDR3 protein: CASSPGAGYNEQFF

J gene: TRBJ1-2
clone size: NA
V gene: TRBV9
D gene: NA
CDR3 DNA: TGTGCCAGCAGCGTAGCTGGGGTAGGCTACACCTTC
CDR3 protein: CASSVAGVGYTF

J gene: TRBJ2-3
clone size: few
V gene: TRBV19
D gene: NA
CDR3 DNA: TGTGCCAGTAAAGTTGGTGAAGGGGCAGATACGCAGTATTTT
CDR3 protein: CASKVGEGADTQYF

J gene: TRBJ2-7
clone size: NA
V gene: TRBV4-1
D gene: TRBD2
CDR3 DNA: TGCGCCAGCAGCCAGGACCTAGCGGGGGCCTCCTACGAGCAGTACTTC
CDR3 protein: CASSQDLAGASYEQYF

J gene: TRBJ2-3
clone size: NA
V gene: TRBV9
D gene: NA
CDR3 DNA: TGTGCCAGCAGCGTCGCCTGGAGCACAGATACGCAGTATTTT
CDR3 protein: CASSVAWSTDTQYF